This T cell receptor (beta chain) comes out of a study of T cells in Graves' hyperthyroidism and ophthalmopathy. The overall study: Initial diagnosis, before any treatment, was when peripheral blood was collected. General study results and limits: Blood also held most thyroid clonotypes expanded beyond 0.001. Ophthalmopathy was distinguished from stable hyperthyroidism by 13 V-J signatures.

Looked up from germline, CDR1 is MDHEN and CDR2 is SYDVKM. The trim removed 5 bases at V and 2 bases at J, leaving 12 bases unmatched. This CDR3 is built from 18 residues. Template material for amplifying TCR beta CDR3 regions consisted of RNA transcripts. The study used the HTBI primer set for a first-round RT-PCR of the TCR CDR3. TCRdb passed the multiplex PCR reads through MiXCR, listing each CDR3 protein once. The data show some 620,000 distinct CDR3 sequences, roughly 15% seen once. This clonotype has a count of ten or more. Antigen unknown. This chain uses TRBV28 with TRBJ2-2; TRBD1 matches at 9 bases. Sequenced: blood. The receptor comes from a woman in her twenties or thirties with Graves' hyperthyroidism. In DNA form, the CDR3 reads TGTGCCAGCAGTCCAACCACAGGGGGCGAACCAAACACCGGGGAGCTGTTTTTT. It specifies CASSPTTGGEPNTGELFF.